This entry describes one T cell receptor (beta chain). The target of this receptor is not known. Base qualities were left out, and no much larger clone turns up one base away. Patients with autoimmune disease history or receiving systemic immunosuppression were excluded from the trial. Peripheral blood for TCR sequencing was collected from all dose cohorts at baseline, on cycle 4 day 1, and on cycle 7 day 1. The samples were drawn from a first-in-human, open-label, multicenter phase I dose-escalation trial of ivuxolimab. Adults with locally advanced or metastatic melanoma, renal cell carcinoma, hepatocellular carcinoma or head and neck squamous cell carcinoma were enrolled in the trial. Before TCR sequencing, CD4+ T cells and CD8+ T cells were sorted from peripheral blood as separate populations. The data originate from a study of OX40 agonist ivuxolimab in advanced cancers. A note on the overall study: Ivuxolimab, which targeted the costimulatory receptor OX40 (CD134), was an agonistic, fully human IgG2 monoclonal antibody. Intravenous ivuxolimab was administered to patients every 2 weeks at six dose levels: 0.01, 0.1, 0.3, 1.5, 3 and 10 mg/kg. Of the roughly 53 patients in dose escalation, about 20 had hepatocellular carcinoma, about 15 had melanoma, 9 had renal cell carcinoma and 9 had head and neck cancer. A male proportion of nearly 85% and a mean age of roughly 58 years, ranging from roughly 23 to 80, were recorded for the dose-escalation cohort. Patients were allowed to have had prior anti-PD-1, anti-PD-L1 or anti-CTLA-4 therapy, and less than 45% of the dose-escalation patients had previously received checkpoint inhibitors. Partial responses were achieved by three dose-escalation patients, of whom one had hepatocellular carcinoma and two had cutaneous melanoma. Peripheral TCRbeta sequencing was intended to test whether TCR sequence diversity was altered and clonal T-cell expansion was caused by ivuxolimab. The paper covers the monotherapy dose-escalation part of the phase I ivuxolimab trial, which included N ≈ 54 patients.

To sequence the TCRbeta CDR3 region, genomic DNA was isolated from the sorted cells. The immunoSEQ Assay was used for sequencing of TCRbeta CDR3 regions. This is the immuneACCESS table as TCRdb keeps it, with only in-frame sequences that have V and J called. A part of the clones is gone; compared with another copy, unresolved V genes explain less than half, and the rest is unexplained. Counted in this sample were 50,000 to 60,000 clones; over 80% of them appeared once. The ten largest clones represent 3.5% to 4.5% of the sample. The investigation overall reported the following: Low levels of normalized T-cell clonal expansion were also seen in some patients who did not respond. Antigen specificity was not determined for the clonally expanded peripheral T cells. After ivuxolimab, CD8+ T cells had more expanded clones than CD4+ T cells on average. In the 0.1-3.0 mg/kg groups, partial responders were among the patients with the lowest normalized peripheral clonal expansion, particularly in CD8+ T cells. At doses of 0.1 to 3.0 mg/kg, clonal expansion of both CD4+ and CD8+ blood T cells was observed from baseline to week 6.

V lost 1 base and J lost 4 bases; the stretch between them is 11 bases long. Per the germline V gene, SGDLS is the CDR1 and YYNGEE is the CDR2. The CDR3 measures 14 amino acids from cysteine to phenylalanine. Only CDR3 DNA is held: 42 bases, read in frame from base 1. The TCR was taken from an adult with an advanced solid tumor such as melanoma, head and neck, liver or kidney cancer. The sequences come from CD4+ or CD8+ T cells sorted from blood, collected in a trial of the OX40 agonist ivuxolimab. In this chain, TRBV9 is recombined with TRBJ1-2; matching of 5 bases hints at TRBD1 as the D gene. The nucleotide sequence reads as follows: TGTGCCAGCAGCGTACAGGGTCGGAGCTATGGCTACACCTTC. This gives the protein CASSVQGRSYGYTF.